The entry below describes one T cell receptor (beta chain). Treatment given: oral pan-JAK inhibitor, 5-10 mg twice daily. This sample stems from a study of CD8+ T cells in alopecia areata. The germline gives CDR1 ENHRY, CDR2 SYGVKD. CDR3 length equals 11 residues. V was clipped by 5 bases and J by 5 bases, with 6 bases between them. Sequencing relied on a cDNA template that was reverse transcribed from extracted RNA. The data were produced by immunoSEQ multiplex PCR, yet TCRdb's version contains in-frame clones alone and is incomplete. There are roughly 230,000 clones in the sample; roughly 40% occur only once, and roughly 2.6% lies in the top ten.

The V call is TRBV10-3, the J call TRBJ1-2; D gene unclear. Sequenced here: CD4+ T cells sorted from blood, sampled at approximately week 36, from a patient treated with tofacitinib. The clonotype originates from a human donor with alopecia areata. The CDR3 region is CAISTGYGYTF. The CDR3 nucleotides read TGTGCCATCAGTACCGGTTATGGCTACACCTTC.